One sample yielded the 14 T cell receptor beta chains listed below, sequenced in a study of CD8 T cells in ankylosing spondylitis. Study-wide findings and caveats: Among TCR beta sequences, a motif of several highly homologous variants appeared characteristic of ankylosing spondylitis blood.

Their antigens remain unidentified. Via MiXCR, TCRdb re-called the 5' RACE reads, giving one row per CDR3 protein. The sample has about 390,000 distinct CDR3 sequences, approximately 20% seen once. Sample: blood, either unsorted or a sorted T cell fraction (not recorded which). The source is a male donor with ankylosing spondylitis.

This clonotype came up a few times. This sequence joins TRBV24-1 and TRBJ2-2; D not resolved. Per germline, CDR1 KGHDR and CDR2 SFDVKD. The germline V and J ends were trimmed by 7 bases and 7 bases, with 15 bases remaining between them. The CDR3 has 14 residues. CDR3 DNA: TGTGCCACCAGGTCCCGGGCCCCAAACGGGGAGCTGTTTTTT. This encodes CATRSRAPNGELFF.

The chain has TRBV7-2 and TRBJ2-3; a possible D gene is TRBD1 (5 bases). Looked up from germline, CDR1 is SGHTA and CDR2 is FQGNSA. This CDR3 contains 13 residues. Between the trimmed V and J ends, which lost 6 bases and 6 bases, there was a span of 13 bases. This CDR3 is CASSVRVVDTQYF. The CDR3 DNA is TGTGCCAGCAGTGTCAGGGTCGTGGATACGCAGTATTTT.

This clonotype was seen only a few times. V usage is TRBV12-5 and J usage is TRBJ2-1; 7 bases match TRBD2. CDR3 length: 11 amino acids. CDR1 and CDR2 (germline): LGHNT, FRNRAP. Trimming removed 6 bases from V and 13 bases from J; junction bases left unmatched: 6. Here the CDR3 reads CASGRPGLQFF. In nucleotides, the CDR3 is TGTGCTAGTGGCCGACCGGGACTACAGTTCTTC.

The V call is TRBV6-1, the J call TRBJ2-3; the match to TRBD2 covers 7 bases. Trimming at V came to 7 bases and at J to 2 bases, leaving 9 bases not matched to a gene. CDR1 and CDR2 from the germline V gene are MNHNS and SASEGT. There are 15 residues in the CDR3. The CDR3 nucleotides read TGTGCCAGCAAACAGGCGGGAGTAGTCACAGATACGCAGTATTTT. It yields the protein CASKQAGVVTDTQYF.

This clonotype was counted between two and nine times. The chain has TRBV27 and TRBJ1-2; a possible D gene is TRBD1 (5 bases). The V and J ends lost 8 bases and 3 bases respectively, with 10 bases between them. This CDR3 is built from 12 residues. Germline lookup yields CDR1 MNHEY and CDR2 SMNVEV (reference sequence). This CDR3 reads CASGRGDYGYTF. The DNA for the CDR3 is TGTGCCAGCGGGCGGGGGGACTATGGCTACACCTTC.

This clonotype occurred a few times. This chain joins TRBV18 and TRBJ2-3, with D uncertain. The germline gives CDR1 KGHSH, CDR2 LQKENI. V lost 3 bases and J 8 bases, leaving 9 bases between the germline ends. The CDR3 has 12 amino acids. The CDR3 bases are TGTGCCAGCTCACCGCTAATTGGTACGCAGTATTTT. This codes for CASSPLIGTQYF.

The sample holds a few counts of this clonotype. The chain combines TRBV5-1 with TRBJ2-3; possibly TRBD1 for D (6 bases). Trimming took 0 bases from V and 0 from J, leaving 17 bases between them. The CDR3 has 18 residues. Germline-derived CDR1 and CDR2 are SGHRS and YFSETQ. CDR3 sequence reads: CASSLAVSTGPSTDTQYF. The CDR3 nucleotides read TGCGCCAGCAGCTTGGCCGTTTCGACAGGCCCTAGCACAGATACGCAGTATTTT. The variable domain in full, completed from reference TRBV5-1 and TRBJ2-3, reads KAGVTQTPRYLIKTRGQQVTLSCSPISGHRSVSWYQQTPGQGLQFLFEYFSETQRNKGNFPGRFSGRQFSNSRSEMNVSTLELGDSALYLCASSLAVSTGPSTDTQYFGPGTRLTVL.

The rearrangement links TRBV20-1 to TRBJ1-3; 8 positions agree with TRBD1. The CDR3 sequence is 13 residues long. V shed 3 bases and J 3 bases; nucleotides not matched to a gene: 1. The germline gives CDR1 DFQATT, CDR2 SNEGSKA (reference sequence). Here the CDR3 reads CSARGTGGNTIYF. The CDR3 nucleotides are TGCAGTGCTAGGGGGACAGGTGGAAACACCATATATTTT.

The chain couples TRBV29-1 to TRBJ2-5, with TRBD2 identical over 13 bases. Germline V gene sequence: CDR1 SQVTM, CDR2 ANQGSEA. The CDR3 spans 15 residues. Trimming cost V 5 bases and J 5 bases; bases outside gene matches: 8. CDR3 in amino acids: CSVSLAGGVGETQYF. As DNA, the CDR3 is TGCAGCGTTTCACTAGCGGGAGGGGTTGGCGAGACCCAGTACTTC.

This clonotype was picked up a small number of times. This chain joins TRBV6-5 and TRBJ1-3; 8 bases agree with TRBD1. CDR1 and CDR2 from the germline V gene are MNHEY and SVGAGI. Losses at the gene ends were 4 bases for V and 1 base for J; bases not matched to a gene: 6. This CDR3 spans 16 amino acids. CDR3 sequence reads: CASSSRTGKSGNTIYF. As DNA, the CDR3 is TGTGCCAGCAGTTCCCGGACAGGGAAGTCTGGAAACACCATATATTTT.

This clonotype was counted between two and nine times. The chain has TRBV6-2 or TRBV6-3 and TRBJ2-1, with D unclear. Germline CDR1 reads MNHEY; CDR2 reads SVGEGT. Deletions cut 8 bases from V and 8 bases from J, with 19 bases between. CDR3 length equals 14 residues. The CDR3 loop reads CASHPTTLGHEQFF. The DNA for the CDR3 is TGTGCCAGCCACCCCACCACGCTAGGCCATGAGCAGTTCTTC.

This clonotype was observed a handful of times. CDR3 region: CSARSTENSPLHF. CDR3 bases: TGCAGTGCTAGGTCGACCGAGAATTCACCCCTCCACTTT. The chain carries TRBV20-1 and TRBJ1-6; D is unresolved. CDR1 and CDR2 (germline): DFQATT, SNEGSKA (reference sequence). The V gene lost 3 bases and the J gene lost 7 bases, with 10 bases spanning the gap. CDR3 size: 13 residues.

This clonotype has ten or more counts. The rearrangement joins TRBV9 to TRBJ2-3; 15 bases align to TRBD2. Germline loops: CDR1 SGDLS, CDR2 YYNGEE. This CDR3 comprises 16 residues. V gave up 5 bases and J gave up 5 bases; unmatched junction bases: 6. The CDR3 sequence: CASSWTSGRAQDTQYF. DNA of the CDR3: TGTGCCAGCAGTTGGACTAGCGGGAGGGCGCAAGATACGCAGTATTTT.

The chain is built from TRBV9 and TRBJ2-1; no clear D gene. V gave up 4 bases and J gave up 1 base, with 6 bases separating them. Germline CDR1 and CDR2: SGDLS and YYNGEE. The CDR3 totals 13 residues. CDR3 sequence: CASSKSSYNEQFF. The CDR3 DNA reads as TGTGCCAGCAGCAAAAGTTCCTACAATGAGCAGTTCTTC.